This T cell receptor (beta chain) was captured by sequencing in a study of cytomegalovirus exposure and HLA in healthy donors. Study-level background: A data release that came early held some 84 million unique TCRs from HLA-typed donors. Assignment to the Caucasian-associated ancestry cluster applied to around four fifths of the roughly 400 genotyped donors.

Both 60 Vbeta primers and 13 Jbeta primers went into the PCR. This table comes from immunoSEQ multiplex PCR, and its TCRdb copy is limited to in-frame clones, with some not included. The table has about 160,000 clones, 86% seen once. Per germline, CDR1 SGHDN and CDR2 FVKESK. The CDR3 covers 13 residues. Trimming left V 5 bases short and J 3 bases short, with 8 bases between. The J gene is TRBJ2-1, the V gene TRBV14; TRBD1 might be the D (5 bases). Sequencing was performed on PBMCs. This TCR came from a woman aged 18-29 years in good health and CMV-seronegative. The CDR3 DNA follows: TGTGCCAGCAGCGCAGGGATCTACAATGAGCAGTTCTTC. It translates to CASSAGIYNEQFF.